This paragraph reports one T cell receptor beta chain. Its target is not known. These data come from a study of cytomegalovirus exposure and HLA in healthy donors. Across the study: The 110 or so validation repertoires used a platform that matched the one used for the approximately 690 first-cohort repertoires, as a later analysis reported. Broader study findings: Generally TCR sequences proved uncommon, though certain public TCRs appeared in numerous donors.

The protocol was immunoSEQ multiplex PCR, while the TCRdb copy is restricted to in-frame clones and leaves out a portion. The data contain more than 90,000 clones, 88% of them singletons. The junction had 5 bases not matched to a gene; V was cut back by 6 bases and J by 3 bases. The CDR3 has 14 amino acids. Germline assignment: CDR1 LNHDA and CDR2 SQIVND (reference sequence). The sequenced material came from PBMCs. V gene TRBV19 combines with J gene TRBJ1-5; 7 nucleotides line up with TRBD1. The origin of this receptor is a man younger than 30 in good health and CMV-seropositive. CDR3 DNA: TGTGCCAGTAGCCGGGGACAGCACAATCAGCCCCAGCATTTT. This gives the protein CASSRGQHNQPQHF.